These 20 T cell receptor beta chains came from one sample sequenced in a study of PD-L1 blockade in urothelial cancer. As for time point: peripheral blood 6 weeks after treatment start. Here immunoSEQ multiplex PCR was the method, and the copy in TCRdb shows in-frame clones only, minus some. Among more than 35,000 clones listed, approximately 78% were seen once. The source material was PBMCs, sampled around atezolizumab (anti-PD-L1) treatment. The receptors stem from a man aged 55 to 70 with urothelial cancer.

Only one count was recorded for this clone. The chain joins TRBV19 to TRBJ1-1, with D perhaps matching TRBD1 (6 bases). The ends were cut back, 5 bases at V and 1 base at J, with 20 bases in the middle. Germline values: CDR1 LNHDA, CDR2 SQIVND (reference sequence). CDR3 size: 17 residues. The CDR3 DNA reads TGTGCCAGTAGTCTATCCGGGACAATCCTCTCGAACACTGAAGCTTTCTTT. This encodes CASSLSGTILSNTEAFF.

The V gene is TRBV11-2, the J gene TRBJ2-3; tentative D call: TRBD1 (5 bases). This CDR3 region has 14 residues. Germline CDR1 SGHAT, CDR2 FQNNGV. V was trimmed by 1 base and J by 4 bases, leaving 9 bases between them. CDR3 in DNA: TGTGCCAGCAGCTTAGTATGGGGCCCAGATACGCAGTATTTT. Protein product: CASSLVWGPDTQYF.

The chain carries TRBV6-6 and TRBJ1-2; TRBD1 matches at 8 bases. The germline gives CDR1 MNHNY, CDR2 SVGAGI (reference sequence). There are 15 residues in the CDR3. V dropped 2 bases and J dropped 4; count of bases not matched to a gene: 6. CDR3 amino acids: CASSYQSGTGYGYTF. CDR3 coding DNA: TGTGCCAGCAGTTACCAAAGCGGGACAGGCTATGGCTACACCTTC.

The chain combines TRBV12-5 with TRBJ2-3; TRBD2 agrees at 8 bases. The germline gives CDR1 LGHNT, CDR2 FRNRAP. The CDR3 totals 15 residues. V lost 6 bases to trimming and J lost 0 bases; unmatched junction nucleotides: 5. CDR3 residues: CASGHSGASTDTQYF. CDR3 nucleotides: TGTGCTAGTGGCCATAGCGGGGCTAGCACAGATACGCAGTATTTT.

The chain employs TRBV27 and TRBJ2-7; TRBD2 agrees at 8 bases. Germline lookup yields CDR1 MNHEY and CDR2 SMNVEV (reference sequence). Germline trimming cut 1 base from V and 6 bases from J; bases unmatched to any gene: 2. The CDR3 loop spans 13 amino acids. The CDR3 sequence: CASSLFREGEQYF. Written as DNA, the CDR3 is TGTGCCAGCAGTTTATTTCGGGAGGGCGAGCAGTACTTC.

This chain links TRBV5-4 with TRBJ2-7; D might be TRBD2 (5 bases). V was cut by 1 base and J by 6 bases, with 11 bases left in between. The germline CDR1 and CDR2 sequences are SGHNT and YYREEE (reference sequence). CDR3 length: 13 residues. CDR3 in amino acids: CASSLHGVGEQYF. CDR3 DNA sequence: TGTGCCAGCAGCTTGCACGGGGTAGGCGAGCAGTACTTC.

The genes are TRBV7-8 and TRBJ1-1; TRBD1 matches at 9 bases. This CDR3 is built from 16 residues. Germline V gene sequence: CDR1 SGHVS, CDR2 FQNEAQ. The V gene end was trimmed by 5 bases and the J gene end by 4 bases; junction bases not matched to a gene: 11. The CDR3 here is CASSLGGQGTGTEAFF. The CDR3 DNA reads as TGTGCCAGCAGCCTGGGAGGACAGGGGACGGGCACTGAAGCTTTCTTT.

The chain links TRBV5-1 to TRBJ1-6; D is possibly TRBD1 (6 bases). CDR1 SGHRS and CDR2 YFSETQ come from the germline V gene. The length of the CDR3 is 14 residues. Trimming removed 4 bases from V and 5 bases from J, with 10 bases in between. CDR3 in DNA: TGCGCCAGCAGCCTACAGGGTAATAATTCACCCCTCCACTTT. Translation gives CASSLQGNNSPLHF.

CDR3 residues: CASTDGTGDEQYF. The DNA of the CDR3 is TGCGCCAGCACCGATGGGACAGGGGACGAGCAGTACTTC. This chain joins TRBV5-1 and TRBJ2-7; TRBD1 matches at 10 bases. The CDR3 sequence is 13 residues long. The germline CDR1 and CDR2 sequences are SGHRS and YFSETQ. The V and J ends lost 6 bases and 5 bases, in that order; junction bases with no gene match: 5.

V is TRBV5-1 and J is TRBJ2-7; no firm D call. The CDR3 is 13 amino acids. Germline V gene sequence: CDR1 SGHRS, CDR2 YFSETQ. V dropped 1 base and J dropped 9 bases, with 14 bases sitting between them. DNA of the CDR3: TGCGCCAGCAGCTTGTCGGAGACCGTCGGGCAGTACTTC. Encoded protein: CASSLSETVGQYF.

The chain recombines TRBV15 with TRBJ2-2, with 8 nucleotides matching TRBD1. Trimming cost V 5 bases and J 0 bases; bases outside gene matches: 2. The CDR3 spans 15 residues. Germline V gene sequence: CDR1 LNHNV, CDR2 YYDKDF (reference sequence). The CDR3 loop reads CATSATGANTGELFF. The CDR3 bases are TGTGCCACCAGCGCGACAGGGGCGAACACCGGGGAGCTGTTTTTT. The full variable domain, its missing parts supplied by reference TRBV15 and TRBJ2-2, is DAMVIQNPRYQVTQFGKPVTLSCSQTLNHNVMYWYQQKSSQAPKLLFHYYDKDFNNEADTPDNFQSRRPNTSFCFLDIRSPGLGDTAMYLCATSATGANTGELFFGEGSRLTVL.

This clone was seen just once. The CDR3 region is CASSGPGQGVSGANVLTF. The CDR3 bases are TGTGCCAGCAGCGGGCCGGGACAGGGCGTCTCTGGGGCCAACGTCCTGACTTTC. The chain uses TRBV9 and TRBJ2-6; 9 positions agree with TRBD1. This CDR3 is built from 18 residues. The germline gives CDR1 SGDLS, CDR2 YYNGEE. Losses at the gene ends were 3 bases for V and 0 bases for J; bases not matched to a gene: 7.

The J gene is TRBJ1-2, the V gene TRBV18; D call uncertain. V was trimmed by 3 bases and J by 4 bases, leaving 12 bases between them. This CDR3 comprises 14 residues. Germline loops: CDR1 KGHSH, CDR2 LQKENI. CDR3 in DNA: TGTGCCAGCTCACCGAACAATTCCCCCTATGGCTACACCTTC. Residues: CASSPNNSPYGYTF.

This chain links TRBV6-6 with TRBJ2-7; D unresolved. CDR3 length: 15 amino acids. Germline V gives CDR1 MNHNY, CDR2 SVGAGI (reference sequence). The CDR3 loop is CVRLRRITNSYEQYF. In DNA form, the CDR3 reads TGTGTCAGACTGCGCAGGATAACCAACTCCTACGAGCAGTACTTC.

The chain carries TRBV2 and TRBJ2-7; 7 bases are shared with TRBD1. Germline CDR1 SNHLY, CDR2 FYNNEI. V lost 8 bases to trimming and J lost 2 bases; unmatched junction nucleotides: 3. The CDR3 covers 12 residues. The CDR3 nucleotides are TGTGCCAGCCGGGACAGACCCTACGAGCAGTACTTC. Translating it yields CASRDRPYEQYF.

As regards this clone: This sample also contains other DNA sequences that code for the same CDR3. The genes are TRBV5-6 and TRBJ1-5; no clear D gene. V was pared by 0 bases and J by 0 bases, with 10 bases between. In germline, CDR1 is SGHDT, CDR2 YYEEEE. This CDR3 comprises 16 residues. Here the CDR3 DNA reads TGTGCCAGCAGCTTGGCCGGAGGGAATAGCAATCAGCCCCAGCATTTT. Its protein is CASSLAGGNSNQPQHF.

CDR3 in amino acids: CASTRGLSYEQYF. The DNA for the CDR3 is TGTGCCAGCACCCGCGGGCTCTCCTACGAGCAGTACTTC. The chain uses TRBV7-9 and TRBJ2-7, with D possibly TRBD2 on 5 matching bases. The germline V gene has CDR1 SEHNR and CDR2 FQNEAQ (reference sequence). The ends were cut back, 7 bases at V and 0 bases at J, with 10 bases in the middle. The CDR3 has 13 residues.

This clone has a single count. This sequence joins TRBV5-1 and TRBJ2-3; D remains ambiguous. The length of the CDR3 is 14 residues. The V and J ends lost 1 base and 0 bases respectively, with 6 bases between them. CDR1 is SGHRS, CDR2 YFSETQ, per germline. CDR3 residues: CASSLTRSTDTQYF. For the CDR3, the DNA is TGCGCCAGCAGCTTGACCAGGAGCACAGATACGCAGTATTTT. The full variable domain, in which reference TRBV5-1 and TRBJ2-3 provide the parts outside the CDR3, is KAGVTQTPRYLIKTRGQQVTLSCSPISGHRSVSWYQQTPGQGLQFLFEYFSETQRNKGNFPGRFSGRQFSNSRSEMNVSTLELGDSALYLCASSLTRSTDTQYFGPGTRLTVL.

The V call is TRBV5-1, the J call TRBJ2-7; a weak D match, TRBD1 (5 bases). CDR3 length equals 15 residues. The V gene's germline CDR1 is SGHRS and CDR2 YFSETQ. Trimming removed 1 base at V and 6 bases at J, with 17 bases between. The CDR3 protein is CASSLRLRQGREQYF. CDR3 nucleotides: TGCGCCAGCAGCTTGAGGCTGAGGCAGGGCCGCGAGCAGTACTTC.

The CDR3 bases are TGTGCCAGCAGTGAGCCAAGCCTGGGGACAGGGGGCTACGAGCAGTACTTC. Its translation is CASSEPSLGTGGYEQYF. The rearrangement uses TRBV6-1 and TRBJ2-7; 11 bases map to TRBD1. CDR3 size: 17 residues. Germline values: CDR1 MNHNS, CDR2 SASEGT. V trimming: 3 bases; J trimming: 3 bases; junction bases outside the gene matches: 10.